The T cell receptor beta chain under discussion was sequenced for a study of Graves' ophthalmopathy and Graves' hyperthyroidism. Study context: Samples of peripheral blood were obtained at initial diagnosis, prior to treatment of any kind. Whole-study findings and limits: Most expanded thyroid clonotypes above 0.001 frequency also appeared in blood.

CDR3 length equals 17 residues. From germline, CDR1 is DFQATT and CDR2 SNEGSKA (reference sequence). V was pared by 6 bases and J by 2 bases, with 25 bases between. This clonotype came up a few times. Its antigen is unknown. More than 7.5 ml of fresh blood yielded the PBMCs by density gradient. TCR beta CDR3 amplification used RNA transcripts. The first-round RT-PCR employed HTBI primers together with the Qiagen OneStep RT-PCR kit. A multiplex PCR was then performed as the second round. TCRdb independently ran MiXCR on the multiplex PCR reads; one entry per CDR3 protein. The sample has about 740,000 distinct CDR3 sequences, approximately 40% seen once.

The source is an adult man with Graves' ophthalmopathy. The material sequenced was peripheral blood. The V and J genes are TRBV20-1 and TRBJ1-2; maybe TRBD1 (6 bases). The chain's CDR3 is CSAYQQGFTQKNYGYTF. The CDR3 region has the DNA TGCAGTGCCTACCAACAGGGATTTACTCAGAAGAACTATGGCTACACCTTC.